This TCR beta chain originates from a study of monozygotic twins with inflammatory bowel disease. TCRdb reprocessed the 5' RACE reads; each CDR3 protein has one entry and no DNA is given. In all, the sample yields roughly 200,000 distinct CDR3 sequences. CDR1 is SNHLY, CDR2 FYNNEI, per germline. This CDR3 is 14 amino acids long. Material for sequencing was blood. The clonotype was recovered from a human donor with ulcerative colitis or Crohn's disease, or a healthy co-twin of an affected twin (not recorded which). The J gene is TRBJ1-2, the V gene TRBV2. This CDR3 reads CASSPNLGGYGYTF.